This is a list of T cell receptor beta chains from one sample in a study of Ad26.COV2.S vaccination and SARS-CoV-2 variants. Here immunoSEQ multiplex PCR was the method, and the copy in TCRdb shows in-frame clones only, minus some. The repertoire holds about 350,000 clones, with about 86% as singletons. Source: peripheral blood, taken in a trial of Ad26.COV2.S vaccine versus placebo. The receptors come from a person between 18 and 65 years old who received the Ad26.COV2.S COVID-19 vaccine or a placebo. The CDR3 runs from the conserved cysteine through the conserved F or W. D genes are given only for firm matches. Rows give clone size only sometimes, using once, few, many, or a class for an expanded clone.

>-|TRBV20-1|TRBJ1-5|-
CSASDPRGNQPQHF
TGCAGTGCTAGTGACCCGCGGGGCAATCAGCCCCAGCATTTT
>TRBD2|TRBV13|TRBJ2-7|-
CASSSGTSGGAGQYF
TGTGCCAGCAGTTCCGGGACTAGCGGGGGGGCTGGGCAGTACTTC
>-|TRBV7-2|TRBJ2-7|few
CASSLVDSSYEQYF
TGTGCCAGCAGCTTAGTTGACAGCTCCTACGAGCAGTACTTC
>-|TRBV6-2/TRBV6-3|TRBJ2-3|-
CASSYSSVWGDTQYF
TGTGCCAGCAGTTACTCATCGGTTTGGGGAGATACGCAGTATTTT
>TRBD1|TRBV5-8|TRBJ1-5|-
CASSPAGTGGNQPQHF
TGTGCCAGCAGTCCAGCCGGGACAGGGGGCAATCAGCCCCAGCATTTT
>-|TRBV27|TRBJ2-3|-
CASSLASTDTQYF
TGTGCCAGCAGTTTAGCCAGCACAGATACGCAGTATTTT
>-|TRBV27|TRBJ1-2|few
CASSPMDRTYGYTF
TGTGCCAGCAGTCCGATGGACAGAACGTATGGCTACACCTTC
>-|TRBV5-1|TRBJ1-1|-
CASSPYRDLTSNTEAFF
TGCGCCAGCAGCCCTTACCGGGACCTCACTTCGAACACTGAAGCTTTCTTT
>-|TRBV5-1|TRBJ2-1|-
CASSLEVRYNEQFF
TGCGCCAGCAGCTTGGAGGTAAGGTACAATGAGCAGTTCTTC
>TRBD1|TRBV5-4|TRBJ2-5|-
CASSLGQGVQETQYF
TGTGCCAGCAGCTTGGGACAGGGAGTTCAGGAGACCCAGTACTTC
>-|TRBV30|TRBJ2-7|-
CAWRPGLGGYSYEQYF
TGTGCCTGGAGACCCGGACTCGGCGGATACTCCTACGAGCAGTACTTC
>TRBD2|TRBV7-2|TRBJ2-7|-
CASSLPSGGPYEQYF
TGTGCCAGCAGCTTACCTAGCGGGGGGCCCTACGAGCAGTACTTC
>-|TRBV4-1|TRBJ1-5|-
CASSQDPPQQGISNQPQHF
TGCGCCAGCAGCCAAGATCCCCCCCAGCAGGGTATCAGCAATCAGCCCCAGCATTTT
>TRBD1|TRBV28|TRBJ2-7|once
CASGTGDIYEQYF
TGTGCCAGCGGGACAGGGGATATCTACGAGCAGTACTTC
>TRBD1|TRBV4-3|TRBJ1-2|-
CASRANVGQDYGYTF
TGCGCCAGCAGAGCAAACGTGGGACAGGACTATGGCTACACCTTC
>-|TRBV6-2/TRBV6-3|TRBJ1-5|-
CASSYSSGGPQHF
TGTGCCAGCAGTTACTCGAGTGGCGGACCCCAGCATTTT
>-|TRBV11-2|TRBJ2-3|-
CASSFVGGTDTQYF
TGTGCCAGCAGCTTCGTGGGAGGCACAGATACGCAGTATTTT
>TRBD1|TRBV10-2|TRBJ2-2|-
CASHEGQGAGELFF
TGCGCCAGCCATGAGGGACAGGGAGCCGGGGAGCTGTTTTTT
>TRBD1|TRBV24-1|TRBJ2-5|once
CATSEPGTEGQTQYF
TGTGCCACCAGTGAACCCGGGACAGAGGGGCAGACCCAGTACTTC
>-|TRBV6-5|TRBJ1-1|-
CASSYSRTGNTEAFF
TGTGCCAGCAGTTACTCAAGGACCGGGAACACTGAAGCTTTCTTT
>-|TRBV5-1|TRBJ2-1|-
CASSLDVPGSNEQFF
TGCGCCAGCAGCCTGGACGTACCAGGGTCCAATGAGCAGTTCTTC
>-|TRBV24-1|TRBJ2-3|-
CATSWSLSTDTQYF
TGTGCCACCTCCTGGAGCCTTAGCACAGATACGCAGTATTTT